This entry features one TCR beta chain sequence. The antigen is unknown. It was with a sample-barcoded 5' primer and a J-beta primer mix that a second PCR of roughly 7 to 12 cycles was run. Via MiXCR, TCRdb re-called the 5' RACE reads, giving one row per CDR3 protein. This sample has over 950,000 distinct CDR3 sequences; 30% to 40% occur once, and the top ten carry around 14%. This sample was included in a study of blood T cells in healthy people across ages. Notes on the study in general: It was found that TCR beta diversity correlated strongly with the percentage of naive T cells. A conclusive naive versus antigen-experienced comparison was prevented by the unsorted PBMCs.

PBMCs, at least 6 million per sample, were isolated. The V gene lost 0 bases and the J gene lost 0 bases, with 12 bases spanning the gap. This CDR3 region has 16 residues. From germline, CDR1 is SGHRS and CDR2 YFSETQ. The TCR was taken from a man between 18 and 35 years old in good health. The rearrangement uses TRBV5-1 and TRBJ1-1, with D unclear. Sequenced input: blood. The CDR3 protein is CASSLERYHMNTEAFF. CDR3 sequence (DNA): TGCGCCAGCAGCTTGGAGAGATACCATATGAACACTGAAGCTTTCTTT.